The clone carrying this T cell receptor beta chain was recorded many times. Antigen specificity is unknown. TCRdb reanalysed the PCR reads using MiXCR and keeps one entry per CDR3 protein. The sample has hundreds of thousands of distinct CDR3 sequences, roughly 21% seen once; the top ten hold roughly 0.85%. The data belong to a study of molecular identifiers for immune sequencing clone quantification. Regarding the study as a whole: Barcode-sharing identical TCR molecules could underestimate highly expanded clone sizes.

Sorting defined naive CD8 T cells as CD8+CD4-CCR7+CD45RA+. V lost 5 bases and J lost 5, with 14 bases in between. This CDR3 has 14 amino acids. Germline lookup yields CDR1 SGHVS and CDR2 FQNEAQ. The sample consisted of naive CD8+ T cells from blood, with Jurkat cell RNA spiked in. As to subset: FACS-sorted CD8+CD4-CCR7+CD45RA+ naive T cells. This sequence originates from a human donor in good health. Some libraries in this study had Jurkat cell RNA spiked in. The chain combines TRBV7-8 with TRBJ2-3; D unresolved. The CDR3 region is CASSPASVGDTQYF. CDR3 nucleotide sequence: TGTGCCAGCAGCCCGGCGTCCGTTGGAGATACGCAGTATTTT.